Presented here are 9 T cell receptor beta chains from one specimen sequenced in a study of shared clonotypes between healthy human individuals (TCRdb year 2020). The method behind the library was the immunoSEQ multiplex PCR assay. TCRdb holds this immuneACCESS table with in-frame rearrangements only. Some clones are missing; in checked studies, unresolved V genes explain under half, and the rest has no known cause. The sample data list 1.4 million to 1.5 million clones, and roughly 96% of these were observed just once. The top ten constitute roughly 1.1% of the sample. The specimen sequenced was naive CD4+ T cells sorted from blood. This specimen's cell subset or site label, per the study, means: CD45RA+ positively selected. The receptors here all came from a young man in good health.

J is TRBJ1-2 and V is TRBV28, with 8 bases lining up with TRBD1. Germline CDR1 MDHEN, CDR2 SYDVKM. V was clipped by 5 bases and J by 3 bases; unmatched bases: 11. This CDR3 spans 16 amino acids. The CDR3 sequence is CASSLLGSTGDYGYTF. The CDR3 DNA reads TGTGCCAGCAGTCTCTTAGGGTCGACAGGGGACTATGGCTACACCTTC.

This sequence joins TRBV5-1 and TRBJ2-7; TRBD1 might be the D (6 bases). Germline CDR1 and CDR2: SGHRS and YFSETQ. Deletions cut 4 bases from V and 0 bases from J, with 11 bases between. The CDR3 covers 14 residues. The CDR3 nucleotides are TGCGCCAGCAGCCCGACGACAGGCTCCTACGAGCAGTACTTC. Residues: CASSPTTGSYEQYF.

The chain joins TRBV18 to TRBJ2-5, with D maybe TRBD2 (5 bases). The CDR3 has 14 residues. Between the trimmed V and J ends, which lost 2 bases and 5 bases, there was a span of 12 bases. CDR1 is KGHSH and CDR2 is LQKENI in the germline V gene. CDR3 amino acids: CASSPGVTGETQYF. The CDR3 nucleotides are TGTGCCAGCTCACCAGGGGTGACGGGGGAGACCCAGTACTTC.

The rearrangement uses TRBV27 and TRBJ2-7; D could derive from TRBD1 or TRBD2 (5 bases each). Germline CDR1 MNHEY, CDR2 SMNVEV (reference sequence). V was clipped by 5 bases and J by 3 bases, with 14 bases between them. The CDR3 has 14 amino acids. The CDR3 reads CASSIGTGIYEQYF. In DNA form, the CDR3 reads TGTGCCAGCAGTATCGGGACGGGGATCTACGAGCAGTACTTC.

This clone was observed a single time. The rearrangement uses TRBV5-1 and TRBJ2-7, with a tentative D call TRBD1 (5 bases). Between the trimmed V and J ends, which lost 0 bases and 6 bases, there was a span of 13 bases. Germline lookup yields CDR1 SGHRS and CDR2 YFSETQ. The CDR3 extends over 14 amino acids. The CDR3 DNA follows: TGCGCCAGCAGCTTGGCCCACGGAAGGGGCGAGCAGTACTTC. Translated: CASSLAHGRGEQYF.

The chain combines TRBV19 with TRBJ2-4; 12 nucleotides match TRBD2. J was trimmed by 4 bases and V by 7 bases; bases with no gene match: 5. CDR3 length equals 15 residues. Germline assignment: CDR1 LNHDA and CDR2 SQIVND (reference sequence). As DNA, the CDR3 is TGTGCCAGTACTCGGACTAGCGGGAATAAAAACATTCAGTACTTC. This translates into CASTRTSGNKNIQYF. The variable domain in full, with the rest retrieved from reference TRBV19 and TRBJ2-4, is DGGITQSPKYLFRKEGQNVTLSCEQNLNHDAMYWYRQDPGQGLRLIYYSQIVNDFQKGDIAEGYSVSREKKESFPLTVTSAQKNPTAFYLCASTRTSGNKNIQYFGAGTRLSVL.

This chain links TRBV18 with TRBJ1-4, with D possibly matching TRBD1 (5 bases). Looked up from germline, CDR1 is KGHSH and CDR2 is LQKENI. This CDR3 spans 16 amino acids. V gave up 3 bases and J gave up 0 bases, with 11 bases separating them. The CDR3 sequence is CASSPGRAATNEKLFF. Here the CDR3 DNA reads TGTGCCAGCTCACCGGGCAGGGCAGCAACTAATGAAAAACTGTTTTTT.

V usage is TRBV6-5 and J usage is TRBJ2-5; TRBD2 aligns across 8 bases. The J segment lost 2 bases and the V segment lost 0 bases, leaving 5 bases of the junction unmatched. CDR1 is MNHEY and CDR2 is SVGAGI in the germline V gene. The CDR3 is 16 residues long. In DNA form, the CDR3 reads TGTGCCAGCAGTTACTCGCCTAGCGGGTTGCAAGAGACCCAGTACTTC. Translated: CASSYSPSGLQETQYF.

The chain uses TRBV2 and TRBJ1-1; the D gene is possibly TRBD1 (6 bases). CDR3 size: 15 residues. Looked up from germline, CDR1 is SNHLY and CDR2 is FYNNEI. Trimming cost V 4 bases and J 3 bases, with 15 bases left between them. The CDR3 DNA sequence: TGTGCCAGCAGTGTTCAGGGGCGTCAGGACACTGAAGCTTTCTTT. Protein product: CASSVQGRQDTEAFF.